A selection of T cell receptor beta chains follows, all from one sample in a study of blood T cell repertoires in COVID-19. Method: immunoSEQ multiplex PCR; TCRdb's copy keeps in-frame clones and lacks some. Seen here are over 200,000 clones, approximately 90% observed once, and the top ten hold approximately 12%. The sample consisted of peripheral blood. The receptor source for this set is a woman aged 18-30 years who had recovered from COVID-19. Each CDR3 is given with its conserved first and last residue. The D gene is left open where the match is weak. The size entry is marked missing in some rows and otherwise reads once, few, many or a size class.

>.|.|TRBV10-3|TRBJ2-1
CAIRKQASEGNEQFF
TGTGCCATCAGGAAACAGGCTAGCGAGGGCAATGAGCAGTTCTTC
>.|.|TRBV4-2|TRBJ1-6
CASRGDSPLHF
TGTGCCAGCAGAGGAGACTCACCCCTCCACTTT
>.|.|TRBV18|TRBJ2-1
CASSPPERPGPNEQFF
TGTGCCAGCTCACCACCCGAGCGCCCCGGCCCCAATGAGCAGTTCTTC
>once|TRBD1|TRBV5-1|TRBJ2-7
CASSLGGTAPLYEQYF
TGCGCCAGCAGCTTGGGGGGGACAGCACCTCTATACGAGCAGTACTTC
>few|.|TRBV7-9|TRBJ1-1
CASSFRVNTEAFF
TGTGCCAGCAGCTTCAGGGTGAACACTGAAGCTTTCTTT
>.|TRBD1|TRBV20-1|TRBJ2-1
CSASFRQGAGSPFF
TGCAGTGCTAGTTTCCGGCAGGGGGCAGGATCGCCGTTCTTC
>.|TRBD1|TRBV11-2|TRBJ2-2
CASSLYSGQGNTGELFF
TGTGCCAGCAGCTTATATTCGGGACAGGGGAACACCGGGGAGCTGTTTTTT
>.|.|TRBV14|TRBJ2-1
CASSPREYKEQFF
TGTGCCAGCAGCCCGCGGGAATATAAAGAGCAGTTCTTC
>few|TRBD1|TRBV29-1|TRBJ1-2
CSVETGLGYGYTF
TGCAGCGTTGAGACAGGGCTAGGGTATGGCTACACCTTC
>.|.|TRBV4-3|TRBJ2-5
CASSHSGLQKETQYF
TGCGCCAGCAGCCACAGTGGACTACAAAAAGAGACCCAGTACTTC
>.|.|TRBV28|TRBJ1-2
CASSSTAGAYGYTF
TGTGCCAGCAGTTCCACCGCAGGGGCCTATGGCTACACCTTC
>.|TRBD2|TRBV5-6|TRBJ2-2
CASSSRIAGGWTGELFF
TGTGCCAGCAGCTCACGGATAGCGGGAGGATGGACCGGGGAGCTGTTTTTT
>.|TRBD1|TRBV10-3|TRBJ2-7
CAISERDRVAEQYF
TGTGCCATCAGTGAACGGGACAGGGTAGCCGAGCAGTACTTC
>.|.|TRBV23-1|TRBJ2-7
CASTSREFHEQYF
TGCGCCAGCACTTCACGGGAGTTCCACGAGCAGTACTTC
>.|TRBD2|TRBV6-6|TRBJ2-1
CASSYSPLAEYNEQFF
TGTGCCAGCAGTTACTCGCCGCTAGCGGAGTACAATGAGCAGTTCTTC
>.|TRBD2|TRBV24-1|TRBJ2-5
CAMPPPGLEQETQYF
TGTGCCATGCCCCCCCCGGGACTAGAACAAGAGACCCAGTACTTC
>.|.|TRBV6-2/TRBV6-3|TRBJ1-4
CASSLTGGEKLFF
TGTGCCAGCAGTTTGACAGGAGGTGAAAAACTGTTTTTT
>few|TRBD2|TRBV30|TRBJ2-7
CAWRVAGRLYEQYF
TGTGCCTGGAGGGTAGCGGGAAGACTCTACGAGCAGTACTTC
>few|TRBD1|TRBV24-1|TRBJ1-5
CATSDSEGTGGGQPQHF
TGTGCCACCAGTGATTCCGAGGGGACAGGGGGCGGTCAGCCCCAGCATTTT
>few|.|TRBV7-6|TRBJ1-2
CASSFRAGKRANYGYTF
TGTGCCAGCAGCTTTAGGGCAGGGAAGAGAGCTAACTATGGCTACACCTTC
>.|.|TRBV3-1/TRBV3-2|TRBJ2-1
CASSPAGIWQFF
TGTGCCAGCAGCCCCGCGGGGATCTGGCAGTTCTTC
>.|.|TRBV21-1|TRBJ1-1
CASSCRANTEAFF
TGTGCCAGCAGCTGCAGGGCGAACACTGAAGCTTTCTTT
>.|.|TRBV18|TRBJ2-1
CASSPTGNEQFF
TGTGCCAGCTCACCAACGGGGAATGAGCAGTTCTTC
>.|.|TRBV3-1/TRBV3-2|TRBJ1-1
CASSQGGKAFF
TGTGCCAGCAGCCAAGGGGGCAAGGCTTTCTTT
>.|.|TRBV5-1|TRBJ1-2
CASSTGDVYGYTF
TGCGCCAGCAGTACGGGGGATGTCTATGGCTACACCTTC
>.|.|TRBV19|TRBJ1-2
CASSFRTSGYTF
TGTGCCAGTAGTTTCCGAACTTCCGGCTACACCTTC
>.|TRBD2|TRBV30|TRBJ2-7
CAWSGLAGGYEQYF
TGTGCCTGGAGTGGACTAGCGGGAGGCTACGAGCAGTACTTC
>.|.|TRBV9|TRBJ1-4
CASSVSGGVNEKLFF
TGTGCCAGCAGCGTCAGCGGTGGGGTTAATGAAAAACTGTTTTTT
>.|.|TRBV9|TRBJ2-1
CASSVMENEQFF
TGTGCCAGCAGCGTAATGGAGAATGAGCAGTTCTTC
>.|TRBD2|TRBV7-9|TRBJ2-1
CASSQPGLANEQFF
TGTGCCAGCAGTCAACCGGGACTAGCCAATGAGCAGTTCTTC
>once|TRBD2|TRBV18|TRBJ2-3
CASSPLAGRGTDTQYF
TGTGCCAGCTCTCCACTAGCGGGACGAGGCACAGATACGCAGTATTTT
>.|TRBD2|TRBV7-9|TRBJ2-2
CASSPLAGANTGELFF
TGTGCCAGCAGCCCACTAGCGGGAGCGAACACCGGGGAGCTGTTTTTT
>.|TRBD2|TRBV7-2|TRBJ2-3
CASSLLLAGGTQYF
TGTGCCAGCAGCTTGTTACTAGCGGGAGGTACGCAGTATTTT
>.|TRBD2|TRBV11-3|TRBJ2-7
CASSLGGREFDEQYF
TGTGCCAGCAGCTTGGGCGGGAGAGAGTTCGACGAGCAGTACTTC
>.|TRBD1|TRBV25-1|TRBJ2-5
CASSEGQGGPGETQYF
TGTGCCAGCAGTGAGGGACAGGGGGGCCCCGGGGAGACCCAGTACTTC
>once|.|TRBV30|TRBJ1-2
CAWSRTRNYGYTF
TGTGCCTGGAGTCGGACACGTAACTATGGCTACACCTTC
>.|TRBD1|TRBV27|TRBJ1-5
CASSTLTGEGGNQPQHF
TGTGCCAGCAGTACGTTGACAGGGGAGGGAGGCAATCAGCCCCAGCATTTT
>.|TRBD2|TRBV11-1|TRBJ2-1
CASSLAGGPSGNEQFF
TGTGCCAGCAGCTTAGCGGGAGGGCCAAGTGGGAATGAGCAGTTCTTC
>.|.|TRBV6-5|TRBJ1-1
CASSYRAEAFF
TGTGCCAGCAGTTACCGCGCCGAAGCTTTCTTT
>.|.|TRBV5-6|TRBJ1-1
CASSLGRGFSEAFF
TGTGCCAGCAGCTTGGGGCGCGGATTTTCTGAAGCTTTCTTT
>.|.|TRBV30|TRBJ1-1
CAWSGAPVSAEAFF
TGTGCCTGGAGTGGGGCCCCGGTTTCCGCTGAAGCTTTCTTT
>.|TRBD2|TRBV7-7|TRBJ2-1
CASSSGLAGAHNEQFF
TGTGCCAGCAGCTCAGGACTAGCGGGAGCCCACAATGAGCAGTTCTTC
>once|.|TRBV7-6|TRBJ1-2
CASSQAGAFSGYTF
TGTGCCAGCAGCCAGGCAGGGGCGTTCAGCGGCTACACCTTC
>.|TRBD2|TRBV3-1/TRBV3-2|TRBJ2-1
CASTTTSGSFEQFF
TGTGCCAGCACCACGACTAGCGGGAGTTTTGAGCAGTTCTTC